This TCR beta chain was sequenced in a study of T cell responses to AZD1222 COVID-19 vaccine. The assay was immunoSEQ multiplex PCR, and TCRdb's table has in-frame clones only and misses some. Here the sample spans some 200,000 clones, approximately 94% being singletons. Germline CDR1 SGHTA, CDR2 FQGNSA. The CDR3 consists of 14 residues. V lost 2 bases to trimming and J lost 4 bases, with 9 bases between them. Study findings and constraints: The CD4 TCRs associated with vaccination extended across spike and predominated at 160-218 and 743-854. Among spike-specific TCRs, nearly half reportedly target unmutated variant regions. Recipients of AZD1222 seropositive at baseline numbered only 6 or 7.

This clone was seen more than once but under ten times. Its specificity is not known. This sample comprised peripheral blood, obtained 28 days after the second AZD1222 dose. This chain links TRBV7-2 with TRBJ1-5; no firm D call. The clonotype originates from an adult who received the AZD1222 COVID-19 vaccine. Here the CDR3 DNA reads TGTGCCAGCAGCTTAAATTTAGGTAATCAGCCCCAGCATTTT. Protein: CASSLNLGNQPQHF.